The entry below describes one TCR beta chain. The TRB libraries of cDNA were built by UMI-labeled 5' RACE. Following a re-call of the 5' RACE reads, TCRdb has one entry per CDR3 protein and lacks DNA. The listing records about 62,000 distinct CDR3 sequences. The record originates from a study of CXCR3-negative and CXCR3-positive naive CD8 T cells. The CDR3 is made up of 14 amino acids. This TCR derives from a human donor in good health. Some clones in this sample may be carry-over from other donors' samples. V is TRBV12-3 or TRBV12-4 and J is TRBJ2-7. Sequenced sample: naive CXCR3- CD8+ T cells from blood. Described subset: CD45RO-CCR7+CD27+CD95- naive CD8+ T cells lacking CXCR3 (TNR3-). CDR3 protein: CASSFSAVQGEQYF.